This T cell receptor (beta chain) originates from a study of cytomegalovirus exposure and HLA in healthy donors. Study outcomes and limitations: Association of some 18,000 TCR beta sequences with HLA alleles was found at 0.05 false discovery rate in a later analysis.

Amplification used 60 Vbeta primers and 13 Jbeta primers. Assay: immunoSEQ multiplex PCR; the TCRdb copy retains only in-frame clones and omits some. The sample includes around 99,000 clones, approximately 79% seen only once; the top ten take about 2.5%. CDR3 length equals 13 residues. The germline V gene has CDR1 SGDLS and CDR2 YYNGEE. Deletions cut 6 bases from V and 3 bases from J, with 12 bases between. Remarks on this clone: The antigen is not known.

The clonotype comes from a man aged 18 to 29 in good health and CMV-seronegative. The rearrangement uses TRBV9 and TRBJ1-1; no firm D call. Sequenced sample: PBMCs. This chain's CDR3 is CASTPHHDTEAFF. The CDR3 nucleotides are TGTGCCAGCACCCCACACCATGACACTGAAGCTTTCTTT.